This paragraph reports one TCR beta chain. The data were taken from a study of beta chain features in type 1 diabetes. Since all of the isolated RNA was reverse transcribed, expressed TCRB transcripts were what got sequenced. TCRdb's copy holds only in-frame clones and misses some; the assay was immunoSEQ multiplex PCR. The sample holds around 310,000 clones, approximately 11% seen once. Germline values: CDR1 LNHDA, CDR2 SQIVND (reference sequence). The CDR3 is 16 residues long. Trimming cost V 7 bases and J 5 bases; bases outside gene matches: 15. Sequencing was done on a sample of naive CD4+ T cells from blood. This chain uses TRBV19 with TRBJ2-5; 8 nucleotides line up with TRBD1. This sequence originates from a woman aged 30 to 39 in good health. For the CDR3, the DNA is TGTGCCAGTAAAGGACAGGGTCTTCAACGGCGTGAGACCCAGTACTTC. It is translated as CASKGQGLQRRETQYF. Using reference TRBV19 and TRBJ2-5 for the parts outside the CDR3, the full variable domain is DGGITQSPKYLFRKEGQNVTLSCEQNLNHDAMYWYRQDPGQGLRLIYYSQIVNDFQKGDIAEGYSVSREKKESFPLTVTSAQKNPTAFYLCASKGQGLQRRETQYFGPGTRLLVL.